The source of this TCR beta chain is a study of T cell changes during pregnancy in multiple sclerosis (dated by TCRdb to the late 2010s). Looking at the study overall: Changes in the T cell repertoire over the course of pregnancy were examined in this study in women with multiple sclerosis.

A remark on this clone: Its specific antigen is unknown. No much larger clonotype is one base removed from it; base qualities were not supplied.

CDR3 length: 13 amino acids, cysteine to phenylalanine. The retained sequence is limited to the CDR3, 39 bases, with the frame set at the first base. From a lookup of the germline V gene, CDR1 and CDR2 are SGHNT and YENEEA. Between the V and J ends, shortened by 1 base and 6 bases respectively, the junction contains 7 bases. Library preparation used the immunoSEQ multiplex PCR assay. TCRdb holds this immuneACCESS table with in-frame rearrangements only. Some clones are missing; in checked studies, unresolved V genes explain under half, and the rest has no known cause. Recorded for this sample are 65,000 or so clones; 90% of them occurred a single time. Jointly, the top ten make up about 2.1% of the sample.

The chain uses TRBV11-3 and TRBJ2-1, with the D segment identity uncertain. The sequencing here drew on peripheral blood, taken in the second trimester of pregnancy. This sequence originates from a female donor in good health, enrolled as a control in a pregnancy study. The CDR3 here reads CASSLGSGNEQFF. In nucleotide form, the sequence is TGTGCCAGCAGCTTAGGGTCGGGCAATGAGCAGTTCTTC.